What follows is one T cell receptor (beta chain) and its context. Its antigen is not known. This entry belongs to a study of CD8 T cells in ankylosing spondylitis. Study-level results: Ankylosing spondylitis blood appeared to be characterized by a TCR beta motif of roughly eight highly homologous variants.

Each CDR3 protein gets one entry after TCRdb re-called the 5' RACE reads with MiXCR. The sample carries about 360,000 distinct CDR3 sequences, roughly 22% recorded once. This CDR3 comprises 14 residues. V was pared by 3 bases and J by 4 bases, with 6 bases of the junction left unmatched. Germline V gene lookup returns CDR1 SGHKS and CDR2 YYEKEE (reference sequence). The material sequenced was blood, either unsorted or a sorted T cell fraction (not recorded which). The receptor comes from a male donor with ankylosing spondylitis or in good health (not recorded which). V is TRBV5-5 and J is TRBJ2-5, with 7 bases aligning to TRBD2. The CDR3 loop is CASSSSWGGETQYF. CDR3 DNA sequence: TGTGCCAGCAGCTCCTCATGGGGGGGAGAGACCCAGTACTTC.